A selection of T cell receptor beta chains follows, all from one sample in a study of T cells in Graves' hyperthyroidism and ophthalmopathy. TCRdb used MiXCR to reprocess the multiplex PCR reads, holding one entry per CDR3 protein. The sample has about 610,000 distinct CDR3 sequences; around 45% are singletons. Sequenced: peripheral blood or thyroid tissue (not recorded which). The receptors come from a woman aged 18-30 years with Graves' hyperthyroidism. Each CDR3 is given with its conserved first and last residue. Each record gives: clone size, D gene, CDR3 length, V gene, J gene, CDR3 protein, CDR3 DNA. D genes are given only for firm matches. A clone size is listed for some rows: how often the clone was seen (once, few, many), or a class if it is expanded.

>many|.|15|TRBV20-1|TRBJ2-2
CSATGWGANTGELFF
TGCAGTGCCACAGGGTGGGGAGCGAACACCGGGGAGCTGTTTTTT
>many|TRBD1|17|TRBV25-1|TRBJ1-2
CASSEFVGTGGSYGYTF
TGTGCCAGCAGTGAATTTGTAGGGACAGGGGGAAGCTATGGCTACACCTTC
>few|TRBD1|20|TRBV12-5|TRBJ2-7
CASGLVLGTLADRGSYEQYF
TGTGCTAGTGGTTTGGTACTCGGTACCCTCGCGGACAGGGGGTCCTACGAGCAGTACTTC
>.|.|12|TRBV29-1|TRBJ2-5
CSVGGVGQPQYF
TGCAGCGTTGGGGGGGTAGGGCAGCCCCAGTACTTC
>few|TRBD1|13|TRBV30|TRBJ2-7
CAWKWTGVYEQYF
TGTGCCTGGAAGTGGACAGGGGTTTACGAGCAGTACTTC
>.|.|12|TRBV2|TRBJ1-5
CASSRLEETQHF
TGTGCCAGCAGTCGCCTCGAAGAGACCCAGCATTTT
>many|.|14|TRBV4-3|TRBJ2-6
CASSLRYGANVLTF
TGCGCCAGCAGCCTCAGGTATGGGGCCAACGTCCTGACTTTC
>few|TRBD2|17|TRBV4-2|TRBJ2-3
CASSPGLAGALTDTQYF
TGTGCCAGCAGCCCAGGACTAGCGGGAGCCCTCACAGATACGCAGTATTTT
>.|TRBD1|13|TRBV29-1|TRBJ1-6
CSPRTGRNSPLHF
TGCAGCCCTCGGACAGGGCGGAATTCACCCCTCCACTTT
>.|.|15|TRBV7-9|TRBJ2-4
CASSSDSLAKNIQYF
TGTGCCAGCAGCTCGGACAGCCTAGCCAAAAACATTCAGTACTTC
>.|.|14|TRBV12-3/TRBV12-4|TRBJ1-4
CASSPPSGRAKLFF
TGTGCCAGCAGCCCGCCTAGCGGGAGGGCAAAACTGTTTTTT
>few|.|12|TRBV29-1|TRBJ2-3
CSPSSLTDTQYF
TGCAGCCCATCTAGCCTCACAGATACGCAGTATTTT
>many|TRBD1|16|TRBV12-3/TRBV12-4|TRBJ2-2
CASSQPGQANTGELFF
TGTGCCAGCAGTCAACCGGGACAGGCTAACACCGGGGAGCTGTTTTTT
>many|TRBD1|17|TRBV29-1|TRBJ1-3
CSVEDWADRVSGNTIYF
TGCAGCGTTGAAGATTGGGCCGACAGGGTCTCTGGAAACACCATATATTTT
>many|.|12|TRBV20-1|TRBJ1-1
CSARGMATEAFF
TGCAGTGCTAGAGGGATGGCGACTGAAGCTTTCTTT
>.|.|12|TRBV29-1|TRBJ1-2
CSSEAGADGYTF
TGCAGCAGTGAGGCGGGTGCGGATGGCTACACCTTC
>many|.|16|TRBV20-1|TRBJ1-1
CSARDFWLKTNTEAFF
TGCAGTGCTAGAGATTTTTGGTTAAAGACGAACACTGAAGCTTTCTTT
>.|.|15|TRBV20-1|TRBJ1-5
CSARDFGLSNQPQHF
TGCAGTGCTAGAGATTTCGGCCTCAGCAATCAGCCCCAGCATTTT
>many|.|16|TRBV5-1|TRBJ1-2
CASSLDAGAVTQSYTF
TGCGCCAGCAGCTTAGATGCCGGAGCAGTGACACAGAGCTACACCTTC
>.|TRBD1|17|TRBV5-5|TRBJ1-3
CACTAKPGQGPGNTIYF
TGTGCCTGCACCGCCAAGCCGGGACAGGGGCCTGGAAACACCATATATTTT
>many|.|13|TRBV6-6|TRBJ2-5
CASSRIRGETQYF
TGTGCCAGCAGTCGAATACGGGGGGAGACCCAGTACTTC
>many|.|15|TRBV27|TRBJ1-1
CASSLSAGSNTEAFF
TGTGCCAGCAGTTTATCGGCGGGTTCGAACACTGAAGCTTTCTTT
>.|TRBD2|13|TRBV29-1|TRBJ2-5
CSVDREGQETQYF
TGCAGCGTTGACAGGGAGGGACAAGAGACCCAGTACTTC
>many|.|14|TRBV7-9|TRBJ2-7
CASSLSGNPYEQYF
TGTGCCAGCAGCTTATCAGGGAACCCCTACGAGCAGTACTTC
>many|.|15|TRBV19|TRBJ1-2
CASSKTYTGSYGYTF
TGTGCCAGTAGTAAAACCTATACAGGTTCCTATGGCTACACCTTC
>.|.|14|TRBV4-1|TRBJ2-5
CASSQDWEQETQYF
TGCGCCAGCAGCCAAGATTGGGAGCAAGAGACCCAGTACTTC
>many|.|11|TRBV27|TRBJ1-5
CASGVGQPQHF
TGTGCCAGCGGGGTTGGTCAGCCCCAGCATTTT
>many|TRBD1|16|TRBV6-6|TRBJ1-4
CASSYLGTGEREKLFF
TGTGCCAGCAGTTACCTCGGGACAGGGGAGCGGGAAAAACTGTTTTTT
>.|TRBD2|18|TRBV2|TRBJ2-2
CASSEGGTGGVWTGELFF
TGTGCCAGCAGTGAAGGCGGGACCGGGGGGGTATGGACCGGGGAGCTGTTTTTT
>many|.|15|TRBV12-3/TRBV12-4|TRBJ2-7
CASSLTAPSTYEQYF
TGTGCCAGCAGTCTGACAGCCCCCAGCACCTACGAGCAGTACTTC
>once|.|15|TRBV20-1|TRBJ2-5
CSASGGRGERLAQYF
TGCAGTGCTTCAGGGGGCCGGGGGGAACGATTGGCCCAGTACTTC
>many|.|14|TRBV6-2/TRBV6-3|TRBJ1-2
CASSYSWGLFGYTF
TGTGCCAGCAGTTACTCCTGGGGCCTCTTTGGCTACACCTTC
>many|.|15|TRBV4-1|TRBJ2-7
CASSQDSPETYEQYF
TGCGCCAGCAGCCAAGACTCGCCGGAAACCTACGAGCAGTACTTC
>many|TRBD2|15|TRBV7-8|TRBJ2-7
CASSLSGRDSYEQYF
TGTGCCAGCAGCTTAAGCGGGAGAGACTCCTACGAGCAGTACTTC
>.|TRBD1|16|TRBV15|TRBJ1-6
CATSHPSGTGRSPLHF
TGTGCCACCAGCCACCCTAGCGGGACAGGGCGGTCACCCCTCCACTTT
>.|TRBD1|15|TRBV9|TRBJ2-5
CASSTRQGAIETQYF
TGTGCCAGCAGCACAAGACAGGGGGCAATAGAGACCCAGTACTTC
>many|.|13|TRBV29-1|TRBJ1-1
CSVETDLNTEAFF
TGCAGCGTTGAAACCGACCTGAACACTGAAGCTTTCTTT
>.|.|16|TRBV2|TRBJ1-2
CASSQEENEQFYGYTF
TGTGCCAGCAGCCAAGAGGAAAATGAGCAGTTCTATGGCTACACCTTC
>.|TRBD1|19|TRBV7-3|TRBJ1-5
CASSYAGQGSLLFNQPQHF
TGTGCCAGCTCATACGCGGGACAGGGCTCGCTTTTATTCAATCAGCCCCAGCATTTT
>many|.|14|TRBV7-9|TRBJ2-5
CAGRGRESRETQYF
TGTGCCGGACGGGGGCGGGAGTCGCGAGAGACCCAGTACTTC
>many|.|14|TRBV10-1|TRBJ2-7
CASSESSYPYEQYF
TGCGCCAGCAGTGAGTCAAGTTATCCCTACGAGCAGTACTTC
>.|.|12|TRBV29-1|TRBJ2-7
CSVVGNTGEQYF
TGCAGCGTTGTAGGTAACACCGGAGAGCAGTACTTC
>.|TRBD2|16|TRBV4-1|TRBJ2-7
CASSQDISGSIYEQYF
TGCGCCAGCAGCCAAGATATTAGCGGGAGTATATACGAGCAGTACTTC
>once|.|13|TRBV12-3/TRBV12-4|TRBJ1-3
CASRTGLEETIYF
TGTGCCAGCAGAACAGGGCTAGAAGAGACCATATATTTT
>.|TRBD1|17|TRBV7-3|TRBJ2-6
CASSLGTGNTGANVLTF
TGTGCCAGCAGCTTAGGGACAGGGAACACCGGGGCCAACGTCCTGACTTTC
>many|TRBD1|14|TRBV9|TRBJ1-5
CASSPGQGDQPQHF
TGTGCCAGCAGCCCCGGACAGGGGGATCAGCCCCAGCATTTT
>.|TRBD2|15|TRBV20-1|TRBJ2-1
CSARWGTSADNEQFF
TGCAGTGCTAGATGGGGGACTAGCGCTGACAATGAGCAGTTCTTC
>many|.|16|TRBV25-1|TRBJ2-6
CASSVSRGRGANVLTF
TGTGCCAGCAGTGTTAGCAGGGGGAGGGGGGCCAACGTCCTGACTTTC
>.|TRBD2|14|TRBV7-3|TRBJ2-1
CASGTGLAVNEQFF
TGTGCCAGCGGCACGGGGCTAGCGGTTAATGAGCAGTTCTTC
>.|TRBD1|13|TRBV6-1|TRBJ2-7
CASSEDRPYEQYF
TGTGCCAGCAGTGAGGACAGGCCCTACGAGCAGTACTTC
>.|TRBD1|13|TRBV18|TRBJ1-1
CASSPGDSTEAFF
TGTGCCAGCTCGCCGGGGGACAGCACTGAAGCTTTCTTT